This T cell receptor (beta chain) was identified during a study of shared clonotypes between healthy human individuals. This clone was seen only a few times. The antigen is not known. Notes on the study in general: Incompleteness in sorted-subset sequencing, despite large depth, was shown by rarefaction. An anticipated effect of sequencing depth on clonotype sharing among donors was recognized.

The repertoire was sequenced with immunoSEQ multiplex PCR; TCRdb's copy has only in-frame clones and lacks some. Among about 2 million clones, about 95% were seen once, and the ten largest hold about 1.1%. CDR1 is WSHSY, CDR2 SAAADI, per germline. This CDR3 is 16 amino acids long. V was pared by 0 bases and J by 1 base, with 4 bases of the junction left unmatched. Terminally differentiated effector memory CD45RA+ cells were excluded from the naive CD8 cells, which were CD45RO-negative and positively selected for CCR7. The sequenced sample consisted of naive CD8+ T cells sorted from blood. The V and J genes are TRBV10-2 and TRBJ1-1, with 8 bases lining up with TRBD1. This clonotype originated in a man aged 18 to 29 in good health. Here the CDR3 reads CASSESSGQANTEAFF. In DNA, the CDR3 is TGCGCCAGCAGTGAGTCGTCGGGACAGGCGAACACTGAAGCTTTCTTT.